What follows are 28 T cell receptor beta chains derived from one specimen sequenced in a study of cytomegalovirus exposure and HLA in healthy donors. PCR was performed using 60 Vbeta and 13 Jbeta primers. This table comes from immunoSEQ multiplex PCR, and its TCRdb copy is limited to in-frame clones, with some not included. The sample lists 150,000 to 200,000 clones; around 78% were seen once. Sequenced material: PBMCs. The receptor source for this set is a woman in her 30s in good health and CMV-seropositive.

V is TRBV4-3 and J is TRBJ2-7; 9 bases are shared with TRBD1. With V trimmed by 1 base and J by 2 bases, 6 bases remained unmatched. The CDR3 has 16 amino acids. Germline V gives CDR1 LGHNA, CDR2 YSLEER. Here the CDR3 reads CASSQAYRGQTYEQYF. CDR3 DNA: TGCGCCAGCAGCCAAGCTTACAGGGGGCAAACCTACGAGCAGTACTTC.

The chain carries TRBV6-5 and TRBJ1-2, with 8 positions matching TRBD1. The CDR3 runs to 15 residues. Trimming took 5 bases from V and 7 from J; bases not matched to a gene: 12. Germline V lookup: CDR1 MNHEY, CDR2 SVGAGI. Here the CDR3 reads CASSQPGQALRGYTF. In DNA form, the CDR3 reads TGTGCCAGCAGTCAACCGGGACAGGCCCTACGTGGCTACACCTTC.

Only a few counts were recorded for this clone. The CDR3 DNA is TGTGCCAGCAGTGAAGGGACAGGTGATACGGGTGAAAAACTGTTTTTT. It specifies CASSEGTGDTGEKLFF. V is TRBV25-1 and J is TRBJ1-4; 8 bases are shared with TRBD1. Germline V lookup: CDR1 MGHDK, CDR2 SYGVNS. This CDR3 contains 16 residues. V dropped 2 bases and J dropped 7; count of bases not matched to a gene: 9.

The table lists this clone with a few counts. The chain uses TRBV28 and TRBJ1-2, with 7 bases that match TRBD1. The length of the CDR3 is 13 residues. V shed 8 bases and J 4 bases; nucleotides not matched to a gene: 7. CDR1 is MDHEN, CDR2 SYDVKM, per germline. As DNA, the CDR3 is TGTGCCAGCGTATCACAGGGGCTCTATGGCTACACCTTC. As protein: CASVSQGLYGYTF.

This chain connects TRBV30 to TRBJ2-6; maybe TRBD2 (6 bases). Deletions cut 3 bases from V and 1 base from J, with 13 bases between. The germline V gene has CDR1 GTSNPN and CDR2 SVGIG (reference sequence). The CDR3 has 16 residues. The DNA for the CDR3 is TGTGCCTGGAGGGGGCGGGGAGTATCTGGGGCCAACGTCCTGACTTTC. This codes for CAWRGRGVSGANVLTF.

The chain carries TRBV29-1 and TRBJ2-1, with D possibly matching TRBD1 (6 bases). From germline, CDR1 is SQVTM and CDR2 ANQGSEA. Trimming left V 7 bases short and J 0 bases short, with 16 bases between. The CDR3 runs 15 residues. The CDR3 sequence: CSARYRVSSYNEQFF. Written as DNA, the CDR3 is TGCAGCGCCAGGTACAGGGTGAGCTCCTACAATGAGCAGTTCTTC.

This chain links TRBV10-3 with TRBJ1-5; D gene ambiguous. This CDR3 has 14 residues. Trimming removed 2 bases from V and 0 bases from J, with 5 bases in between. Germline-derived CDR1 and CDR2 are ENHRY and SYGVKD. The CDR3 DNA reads TGTGCCATCAGTGAGCGGGATAGCAATCAGCCCCAGCATTTT. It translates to CAISERDSNQPQHF.

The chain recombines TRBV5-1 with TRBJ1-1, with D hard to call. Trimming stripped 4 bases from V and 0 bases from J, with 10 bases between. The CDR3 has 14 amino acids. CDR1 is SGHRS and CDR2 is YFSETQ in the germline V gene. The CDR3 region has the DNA TGCGCCAGCAGCCAACAAGACATGAACACTGAAGCTTTCTTT. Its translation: CASSQQDMNTEAFF.

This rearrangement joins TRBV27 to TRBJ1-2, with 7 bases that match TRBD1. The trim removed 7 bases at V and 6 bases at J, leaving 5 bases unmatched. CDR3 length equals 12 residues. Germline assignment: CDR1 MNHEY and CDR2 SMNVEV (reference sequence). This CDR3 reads CASKGQYDGYTF. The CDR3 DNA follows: TGTGCCAGCAAGGGACAGTATGATGGCTACACCTTC.

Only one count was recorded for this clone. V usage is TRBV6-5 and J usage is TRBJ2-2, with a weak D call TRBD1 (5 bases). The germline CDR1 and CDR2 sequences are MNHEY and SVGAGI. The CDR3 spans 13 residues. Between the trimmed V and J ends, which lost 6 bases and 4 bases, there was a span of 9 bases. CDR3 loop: CASRQQGTGELFF. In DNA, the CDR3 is TGTGCCAGCAGACAGCAGGGCACCGGGGAGCTGTTTTTT.

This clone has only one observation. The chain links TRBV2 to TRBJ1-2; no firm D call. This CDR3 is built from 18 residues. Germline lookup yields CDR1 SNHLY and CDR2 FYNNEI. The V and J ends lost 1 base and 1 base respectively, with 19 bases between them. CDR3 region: CASSEGVGRRLHNYGYTF. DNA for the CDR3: TGTGCCAGCAGTGAAGGGGTCGGGAGGAGACTTCATAACTATGGCTACACCTTC. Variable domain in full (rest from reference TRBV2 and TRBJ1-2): EPEVTQTPSHQVTQMGQEVILRCVPISNHLYFYWYRQILGQKVEFLVSFYNNEISEKSEIFDDQFSVERPDGSNFTLKIRSTKLEDSAMYFCASSEGVGRRLHNYGYTFGSGTRLTVV.

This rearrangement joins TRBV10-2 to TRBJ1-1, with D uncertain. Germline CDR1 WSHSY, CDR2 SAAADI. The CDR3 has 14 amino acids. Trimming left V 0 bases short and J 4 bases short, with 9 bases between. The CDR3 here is CASSESEGGTEAFF. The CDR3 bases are TGCGCCAGCAGTGAGTCGGAGGGTGGCACTGAAGCTTTCTTT.

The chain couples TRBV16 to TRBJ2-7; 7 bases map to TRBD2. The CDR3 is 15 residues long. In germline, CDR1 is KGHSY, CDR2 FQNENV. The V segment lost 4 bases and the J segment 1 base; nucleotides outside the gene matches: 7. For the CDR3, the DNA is TGTGCCAGCAGCCCCTGGGGAGGGAGGTCCTACGAGCAGTACTTC. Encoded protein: CASSPWGGRSYEQYF.

CDR3 in DNA: TGTGCCAGTAGTGGGGAGTCCACGGGTTTAGGATCCTACGAGCAGTACTTC. Translation: CASSGESTGLGSYEQYF. The rearrangement uses TRBV19 and TRBJ2-7; the D gene is possibly TRBD2 (5 bases). Germline CDR1 LNHDA, CDR2 SQIVND (reference sequence). CDR3 length: 17 residues. Trimming took off 5 bases at V and 1 base at J, with 21 bases between the two ends. Full variable domain (rest looked up from reference TRBV19 and TRBJ2-7): DGGITQSPKYLFRKEGQNVTLSCEQNLNHDAMYWYRQDPGQGLRLIYYSQIVNDFQKGDIAEGYSVSREKKESFPLTVTSAQKNPTAFYLCASSGESTGLGSYEQYFGPGTRLTVT.

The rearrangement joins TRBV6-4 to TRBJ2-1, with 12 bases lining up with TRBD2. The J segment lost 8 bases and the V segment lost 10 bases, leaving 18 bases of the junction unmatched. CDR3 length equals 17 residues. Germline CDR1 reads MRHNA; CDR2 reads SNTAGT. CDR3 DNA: TGTGCCACCCAGTGCGGGCTAGCGGGAGGGAGCCTCGATGAGCAGTTCTTC. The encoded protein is CATQCGLAGGSLDEQFF.

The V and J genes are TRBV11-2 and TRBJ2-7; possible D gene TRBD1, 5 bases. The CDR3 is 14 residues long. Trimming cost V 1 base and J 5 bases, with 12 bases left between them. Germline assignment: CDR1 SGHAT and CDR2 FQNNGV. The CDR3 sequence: CASSLVSGFDEQYF. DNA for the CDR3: TGTGCCAGCAGCTTAGTCTCAGGGTTCGACGAGCAGTACTTC.

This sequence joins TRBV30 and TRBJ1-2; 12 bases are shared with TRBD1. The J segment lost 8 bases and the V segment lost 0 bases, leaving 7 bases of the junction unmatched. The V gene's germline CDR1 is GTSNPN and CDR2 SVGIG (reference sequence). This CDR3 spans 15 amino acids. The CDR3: CAWSVLGTGGAGYTF. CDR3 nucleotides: TGTGCCTGGAGTGTACTGGGGACAGGGGGCGCCGGCTACACCTTC.

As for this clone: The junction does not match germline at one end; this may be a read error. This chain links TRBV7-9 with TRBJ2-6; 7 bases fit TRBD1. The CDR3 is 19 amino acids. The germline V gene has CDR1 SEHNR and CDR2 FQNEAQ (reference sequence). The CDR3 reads CSSSTNSGGPISGANVLTF. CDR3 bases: TGTTCCAGCAGTACTAATTCAGGGGGACCGATCTCTGGGGCCAACGTCCTGACTTTC.

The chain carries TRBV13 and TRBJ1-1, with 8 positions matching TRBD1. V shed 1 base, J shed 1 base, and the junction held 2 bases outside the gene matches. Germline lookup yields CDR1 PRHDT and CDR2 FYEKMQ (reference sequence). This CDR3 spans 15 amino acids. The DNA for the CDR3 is TGTGCCAGCAGCTTAGTACAGGGGGGGAACACTGAAGCTTTCTTT. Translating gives CASSLVQGGNTEAFF.

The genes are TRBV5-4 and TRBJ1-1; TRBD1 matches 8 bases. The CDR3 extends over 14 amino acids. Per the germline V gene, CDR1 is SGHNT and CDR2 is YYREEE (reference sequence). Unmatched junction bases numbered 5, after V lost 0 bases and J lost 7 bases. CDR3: CASSLGQGRGEAFF. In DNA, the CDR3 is TGTGCCAGCAGCTTGGGACAGGGGCGGGGTGAAGCTTTCTTT.

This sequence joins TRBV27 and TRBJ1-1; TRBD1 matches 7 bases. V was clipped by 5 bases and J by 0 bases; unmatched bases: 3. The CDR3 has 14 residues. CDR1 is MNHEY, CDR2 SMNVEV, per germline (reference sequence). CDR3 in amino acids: CASSTTGLNTEAFF. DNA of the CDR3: TGTGCCAGCAGTACGACAGGGCTGAACACTGAAGCTTTCTTT.

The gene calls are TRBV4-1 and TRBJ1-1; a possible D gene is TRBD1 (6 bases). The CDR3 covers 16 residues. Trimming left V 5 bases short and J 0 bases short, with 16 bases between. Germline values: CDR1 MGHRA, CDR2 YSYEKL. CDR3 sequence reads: CASSYPGTPMNTEAFF. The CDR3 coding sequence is TGCGCCAGCAGCTATCCCGGGACACCAATGAACACTGAAGCTTTCTTT.

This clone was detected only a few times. The CDR3 DNA follows: TGTGCCAGCAGCTTGGGCGCTGAAAAACTGTTTTTT. Amino acids: CASSLGAEKLFF. The genes are TRBV5-6 and TRBJ1-4; D is undetermined. The CDR3 sequence is 12 residues long. With 0 bases removed from V and 7 bases from J, the gap between germline ends came to 4 bases. Germline-derived CDR1 and CDR2 are SGHDT and YYEEEE. Drawing the rest from reference TRBV5-6 and TRBJ1-4, the complete variable domain is DAGVTQSPTHLIKTRGQQVTLRCSPKSGHDTVSWYQQALGQGPQFIFQYYEEEERQRGNFPDRFSGHQFPNYSSELNVNALLLGDSALYLCASSLGAEKLFFGSGTQLSVL.

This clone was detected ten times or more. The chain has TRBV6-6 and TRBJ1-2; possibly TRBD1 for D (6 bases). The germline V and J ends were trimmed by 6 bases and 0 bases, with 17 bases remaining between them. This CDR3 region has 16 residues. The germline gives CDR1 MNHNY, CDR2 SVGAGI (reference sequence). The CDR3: CASRILRGGTNYGYTF. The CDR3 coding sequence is TGTGCCAGCAGGATCTTACGCGGGGGCACTAACTATGGCTACACCTTC.

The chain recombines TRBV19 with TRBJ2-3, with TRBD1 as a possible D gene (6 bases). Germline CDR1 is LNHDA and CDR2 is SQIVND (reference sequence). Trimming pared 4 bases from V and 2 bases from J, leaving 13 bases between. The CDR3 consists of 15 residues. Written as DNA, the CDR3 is TGTGCCAGTAGTAGGGGGCTAGCCCCCACAGATACGCAGTATTTT. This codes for CASSRGLAPTDTQYF.

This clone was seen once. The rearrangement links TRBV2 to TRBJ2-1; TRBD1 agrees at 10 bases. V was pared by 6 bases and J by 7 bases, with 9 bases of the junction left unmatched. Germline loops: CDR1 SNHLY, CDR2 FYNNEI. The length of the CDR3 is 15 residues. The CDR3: CASRVTGGTGNEQFF. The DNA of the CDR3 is TGTGCCAGCAGGGTGACAGGGGGCACGGGGAATGAGCAGTTCTTC. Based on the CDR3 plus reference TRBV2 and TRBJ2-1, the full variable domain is EPEVTQTPSHQVTQMGQEVILRCVPISNHLYFYWYRQILGQKVEFLVSFYNNEISEKSEIFDDQFSVERPDGSNFTLKIRSTKLEDSAMYFCASRVTGGTGNEQFFGPGTRLTVL.

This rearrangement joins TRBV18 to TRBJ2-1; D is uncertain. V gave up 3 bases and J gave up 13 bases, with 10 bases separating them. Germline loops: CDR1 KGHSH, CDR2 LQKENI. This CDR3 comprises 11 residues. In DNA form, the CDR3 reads TGTGCCAGCTCACCCCGGGTTAACCAGTTCTTC. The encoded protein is CASSPRVNQFF.

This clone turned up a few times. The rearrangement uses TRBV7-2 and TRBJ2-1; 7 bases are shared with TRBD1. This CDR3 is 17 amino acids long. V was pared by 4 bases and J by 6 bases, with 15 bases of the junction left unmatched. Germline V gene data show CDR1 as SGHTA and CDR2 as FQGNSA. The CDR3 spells CASSSSRGTWDSNEQFF. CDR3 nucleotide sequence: TGTGCCAGCAGCTCTAGCAGGGGGACATGGGATTCCAATGAGCAGTTCTTC.